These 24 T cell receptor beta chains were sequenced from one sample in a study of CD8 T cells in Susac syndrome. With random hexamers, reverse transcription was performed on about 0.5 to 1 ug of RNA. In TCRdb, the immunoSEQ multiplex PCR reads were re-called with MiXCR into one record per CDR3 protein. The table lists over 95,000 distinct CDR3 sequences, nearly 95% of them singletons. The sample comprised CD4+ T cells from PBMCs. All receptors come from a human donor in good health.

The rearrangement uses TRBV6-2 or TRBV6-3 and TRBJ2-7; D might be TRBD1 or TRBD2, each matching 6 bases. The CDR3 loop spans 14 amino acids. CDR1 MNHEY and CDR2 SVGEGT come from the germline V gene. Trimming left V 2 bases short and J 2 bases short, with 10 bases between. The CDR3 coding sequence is TGTGCCAGCAGTTACGGGGGGCCCACCTACGAGCAGTACTTC. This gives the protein CASSYGGPTYEQYF.

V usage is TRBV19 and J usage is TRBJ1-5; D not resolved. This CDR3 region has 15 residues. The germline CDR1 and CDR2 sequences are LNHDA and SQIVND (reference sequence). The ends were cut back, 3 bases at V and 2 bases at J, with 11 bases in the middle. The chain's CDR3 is CASSISGYGNQPQHF. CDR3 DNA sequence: TGTGCCAGTAGTATTTCTGGGTATGGCAATCAGCCCCAGCATTTT.

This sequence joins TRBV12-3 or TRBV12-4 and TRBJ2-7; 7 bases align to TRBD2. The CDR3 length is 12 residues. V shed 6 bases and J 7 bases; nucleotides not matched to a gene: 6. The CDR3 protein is CASRGGPWEQYF. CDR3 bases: TGTGCCAGCAGGGGAGGGCCTTGGGAGCAGTACTTC.

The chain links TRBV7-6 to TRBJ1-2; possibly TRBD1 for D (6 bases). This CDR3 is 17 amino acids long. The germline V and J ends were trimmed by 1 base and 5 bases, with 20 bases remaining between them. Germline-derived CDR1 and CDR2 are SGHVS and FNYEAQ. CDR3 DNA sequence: TGTGCCAGCAGCTTAGAAGAGATATCCAGGACAGTGTATGGCTACACCTTC. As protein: CASSLEEISRTVYGYTF.

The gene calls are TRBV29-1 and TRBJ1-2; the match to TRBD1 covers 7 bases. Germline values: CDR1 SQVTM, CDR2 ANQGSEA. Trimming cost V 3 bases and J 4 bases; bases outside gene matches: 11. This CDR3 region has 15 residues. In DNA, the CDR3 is TGCAGCGTTGAGAGAGGGGGCGTCGGTCCCTATGGCTACACCTTC. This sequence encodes CSVERGGVGPYGYTF.

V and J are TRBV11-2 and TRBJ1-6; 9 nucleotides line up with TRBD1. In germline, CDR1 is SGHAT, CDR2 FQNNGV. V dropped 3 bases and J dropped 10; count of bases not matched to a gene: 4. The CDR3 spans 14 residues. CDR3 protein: CASSFMGQGSPLHF. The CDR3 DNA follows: TGTGCCAGCAGCTTCATGGGACAGGGATCACCCCTCCACTTT.

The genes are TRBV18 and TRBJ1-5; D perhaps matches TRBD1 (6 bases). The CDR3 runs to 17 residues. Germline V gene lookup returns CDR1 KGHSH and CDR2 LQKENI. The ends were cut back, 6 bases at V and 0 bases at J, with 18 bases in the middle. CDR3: CASSEFRQADSNQPQHF. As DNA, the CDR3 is TGTGCCAGCTCGGAGTTCCGACAGGCTGATAGCAATCAGCCCCAGCATTTT. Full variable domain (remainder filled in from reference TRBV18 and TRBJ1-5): NAGVMQNPRHLVRRRGQEARLRCSPMKGHSHVYWYRQLPEEGLKFMVYLQKENIIDESGMPKERFSAEFPKEGPSILRIQQVVRGDSAAYFCASSEFRQADSNQPQHFGDGTRLSIL.

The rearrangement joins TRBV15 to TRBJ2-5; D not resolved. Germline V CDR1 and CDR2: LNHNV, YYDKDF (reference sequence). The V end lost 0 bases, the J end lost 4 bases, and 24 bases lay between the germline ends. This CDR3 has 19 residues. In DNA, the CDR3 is TGTGCCACCAGCAGAGATGAGTCGAACGGTGAAGGAGTTCGAGAGACCCAGTACTTC. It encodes CATSRDESNGEGVRETQYF.

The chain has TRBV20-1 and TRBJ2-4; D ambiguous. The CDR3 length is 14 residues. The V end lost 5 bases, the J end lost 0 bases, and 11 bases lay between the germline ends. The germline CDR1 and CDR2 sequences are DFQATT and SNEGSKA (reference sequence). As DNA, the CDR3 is TGCAGTGCTTCAATACAGCTAGCCAAAAACATTCAGTACTTC. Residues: CSASIQLAKNIQYF.

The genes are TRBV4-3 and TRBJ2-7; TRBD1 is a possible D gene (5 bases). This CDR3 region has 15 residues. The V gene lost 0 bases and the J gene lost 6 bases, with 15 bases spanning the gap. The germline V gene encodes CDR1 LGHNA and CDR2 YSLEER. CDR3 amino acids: CASSQEAGRLGEQYF. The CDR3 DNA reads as TGCGCCAGCAGCCAAGAAGCAGGGCGTCTGGGCGAGCAGTACTTC.

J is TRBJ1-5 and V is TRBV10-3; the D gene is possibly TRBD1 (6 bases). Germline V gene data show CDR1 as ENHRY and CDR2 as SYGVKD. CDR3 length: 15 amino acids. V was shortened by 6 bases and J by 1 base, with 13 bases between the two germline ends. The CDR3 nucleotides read TGTGCCATCAGCCTTACGGGGGGCAGCAATCAGCCCCAGCATTTT. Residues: CAISLTGGSNQPQHF.

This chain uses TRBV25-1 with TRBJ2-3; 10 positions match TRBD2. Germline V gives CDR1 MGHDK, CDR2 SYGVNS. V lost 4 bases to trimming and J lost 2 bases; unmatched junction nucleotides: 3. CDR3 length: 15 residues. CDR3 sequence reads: CASSASGRATDTQYF. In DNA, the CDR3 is TGTGCCAGCAGTGCGAGCGGGAGGGCCACAGATACGCAGTATTTT.

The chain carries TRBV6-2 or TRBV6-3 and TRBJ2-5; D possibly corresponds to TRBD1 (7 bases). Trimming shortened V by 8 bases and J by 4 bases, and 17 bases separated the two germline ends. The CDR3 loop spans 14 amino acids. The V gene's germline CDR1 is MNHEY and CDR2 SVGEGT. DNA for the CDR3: TGTGCCAGCCGGAGGGGGCCACGCGGAGAGACCCAGTACTTC. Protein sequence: CASRRGPRGETQYF.

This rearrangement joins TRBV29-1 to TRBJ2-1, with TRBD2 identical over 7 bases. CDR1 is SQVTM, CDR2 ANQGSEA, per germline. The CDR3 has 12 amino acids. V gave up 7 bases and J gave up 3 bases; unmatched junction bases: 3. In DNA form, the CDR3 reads TGCAGCGCCCGGGGGGTCTACAATGAGCAGTTCTTC. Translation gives CSARGVYNEQFF.

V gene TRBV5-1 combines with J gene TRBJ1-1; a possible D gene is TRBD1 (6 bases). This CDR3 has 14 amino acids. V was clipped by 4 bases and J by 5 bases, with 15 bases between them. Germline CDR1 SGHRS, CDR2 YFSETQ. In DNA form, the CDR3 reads TGCGCCAGCAGCGTGAACAGGGCCTGGACTGAAGCTTTCTTT. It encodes CASSVNRAWTEAFF.

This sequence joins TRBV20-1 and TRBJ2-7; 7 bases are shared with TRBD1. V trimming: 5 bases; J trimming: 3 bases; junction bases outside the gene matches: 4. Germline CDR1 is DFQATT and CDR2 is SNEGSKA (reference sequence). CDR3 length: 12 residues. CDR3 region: CSAVDRSYEQYF. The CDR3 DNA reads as TGCAGTGCTGTGGACAGGAGCTACGAGCAGTACTTC.

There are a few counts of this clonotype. CDR3 residues: CASRKETGELFF. The CDR3 nucleotides are TGTGCCAGTAGGAAGGAGACCGGGGAGCTGTTTTTT. This chain connects TRBV19 to TRBJ2-2; D unresolved. The CDR3 totals 12 residues. Germline V gene sequence: CDR1 LNHDA, CDR2 SQIVND (reference sequence). The V end was cut by 6 bases, the J end by 5 bases, with 7 bases between.

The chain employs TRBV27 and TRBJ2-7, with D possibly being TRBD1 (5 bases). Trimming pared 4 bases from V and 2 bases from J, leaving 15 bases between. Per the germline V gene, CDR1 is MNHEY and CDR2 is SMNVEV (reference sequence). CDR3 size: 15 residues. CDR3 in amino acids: CASSSSGFIPYEQYF. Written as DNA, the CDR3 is TGTGCCAGCAGTTCTTCAGGGTTCATCCCCTACGAGCAGTACTTC.

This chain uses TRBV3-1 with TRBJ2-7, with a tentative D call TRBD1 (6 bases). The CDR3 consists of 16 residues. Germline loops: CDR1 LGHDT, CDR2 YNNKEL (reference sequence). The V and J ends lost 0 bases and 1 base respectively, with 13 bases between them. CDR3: CASSQDVGAFSYEQYF. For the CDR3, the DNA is TGTGCCAGCAGCCAAGACGTGGGGGCTTTTTCCTACGAGCAGTACTTC.

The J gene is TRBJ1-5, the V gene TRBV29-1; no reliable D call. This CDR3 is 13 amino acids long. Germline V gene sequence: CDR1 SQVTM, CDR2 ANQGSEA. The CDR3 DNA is TGCAGTGCGCGTGCCGGCGGCAATCAGCCCCAGCATTTT. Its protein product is CSARAGGNQPQHF.

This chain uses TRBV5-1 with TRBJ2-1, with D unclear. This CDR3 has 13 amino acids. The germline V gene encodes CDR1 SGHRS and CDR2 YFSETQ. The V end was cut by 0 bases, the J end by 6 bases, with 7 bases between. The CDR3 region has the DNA TGCGCCAGCAGCTTGGGACGGATCAATGAGCAGTTCTTC. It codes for CASSLGRINEQFF.

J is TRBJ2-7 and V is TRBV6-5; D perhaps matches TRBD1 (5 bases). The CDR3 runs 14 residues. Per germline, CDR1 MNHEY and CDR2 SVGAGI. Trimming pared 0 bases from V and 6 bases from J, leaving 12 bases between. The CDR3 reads CASSYSAGSGEQYF. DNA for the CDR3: TGTGCCAGCAGTTACTCCGCAGGGTCGGGCGAGCAGTACTTC.

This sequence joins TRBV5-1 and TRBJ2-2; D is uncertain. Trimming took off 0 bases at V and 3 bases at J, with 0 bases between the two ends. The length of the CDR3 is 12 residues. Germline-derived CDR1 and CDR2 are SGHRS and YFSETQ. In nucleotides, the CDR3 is TGCGCCAGCAGCTTGGACACCGGGGAGCTGTTTTTT. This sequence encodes CASSLDTGELFF.

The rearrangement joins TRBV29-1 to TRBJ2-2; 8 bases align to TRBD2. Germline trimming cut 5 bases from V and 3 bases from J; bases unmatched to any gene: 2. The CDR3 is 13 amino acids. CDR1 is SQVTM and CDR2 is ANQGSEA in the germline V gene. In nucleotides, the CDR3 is TGCAGCGTTCGCGGGGGGTACACCGGGGAGCTGTTTTTT. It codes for CSVRGGYTGELFF.